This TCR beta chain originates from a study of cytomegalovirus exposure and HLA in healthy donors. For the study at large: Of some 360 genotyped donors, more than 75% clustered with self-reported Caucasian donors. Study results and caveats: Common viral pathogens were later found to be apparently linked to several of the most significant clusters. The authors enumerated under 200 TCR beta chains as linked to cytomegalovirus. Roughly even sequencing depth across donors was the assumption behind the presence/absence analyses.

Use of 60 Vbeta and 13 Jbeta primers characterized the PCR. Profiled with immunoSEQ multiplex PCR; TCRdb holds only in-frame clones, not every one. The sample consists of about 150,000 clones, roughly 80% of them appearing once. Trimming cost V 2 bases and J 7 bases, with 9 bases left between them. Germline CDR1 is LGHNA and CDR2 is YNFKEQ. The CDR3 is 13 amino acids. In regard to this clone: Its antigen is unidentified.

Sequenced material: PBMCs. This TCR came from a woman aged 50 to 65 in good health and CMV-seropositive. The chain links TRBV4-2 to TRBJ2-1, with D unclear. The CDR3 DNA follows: TGTGCCAGCAGCCAACGGTCCGGGAATGAGCAGTTCTTC. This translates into CASSQRSGNEQFF.